This is a list of T cell receptor beta chains from one sample in a study of blood T cells in healthy people across ages. MiXCR, applied by TCRdb to the 5' RACE reads, yields one record per CDR3 protein. This sample yields 700,000 or so distinct CDR3 sequences, of which 22% are seen a single time; around 22% belongs to the top ten. The sample consisted of blood. The receptors originated from a man aged 70 or older in good health. Each CDR3 is given with its conserved first and last residue. Each record gives: CDR3 DNA, CDR3 protein, V gene, D gene, J gene, clone size. A D gene is named only where the DNA matches it firmly. Clone sizes are given selectively: once, few, many, or a class where the clone is expanded.

CDR3 DNA: TGTGCCAGCAGTCGACTAGCGGGACAGTTCTTC; CDR3 protein: CASSRLAGQFF; V gene: TRBV6-2/TRBV6-3; D gene: TRBD2; J gene: TRBJ2-1; clone size: .
CDR3 DNA: TGTGCCAGCAGCCCCCCCTCAGATGAAAAACTGTTTTTT; CDR3 protein: CASSPPSDEKLFF; V gene: TRBV7-3; D gene: .; J gene: TRBJ1-4; clone size: few
CDR3 DNA: TGTGCCAGCACACGGGAGGCAGCGAACTATGGCTACACCTTC; CDR3 protein: CASTREAANYGYTF; V gene: TRBV6-1; D gene: .; J gene: TRBJ1-2; clone size: .
CDR3 DNA: TGTGCCAGCAGTCCATCGCCGGGAACCTTGGAGAACATTCAGTACTTC; CDR3 protein: CASSPSPGTLENIQYF; V gene: TRBV28; D gene: .; J gene: TRBJ2-4; clone size: few
CDR3 DNA: TGTGCCAGCAGCCAGCAGACAGGGGGACAGACCCAGTACTTC; CDR3 protein: CASSQQTGGQTQYF; V gene: TRBV14; D gene: TRBD1; J gene: TRBJ2-5; clone size: .
CDR3 DNA: TGCGCCAGCAGCTTGACTAGCGGGGGCACGGATGAGCAGTTCTTC; CDR3 protein: CASSLTSGGTDEQFF; V gene: TRBV5-1; D gene: TRBD2; J gene: TRBJ2-1; clone size: many
CDR3 DNA: TGCGCCAGCAGCTCGGGACAGAGAGGTCGAGAGACCCAGTACTTC; CDR3 protein: CASSSGQRGRETQYF; V gene: TRBV5-1; D gene: TRBD1; J gene: TRBJ2-5; clone size: .
CDR3 DNA: TGTGCCATCCGGACAGGGGAATTGAACACTGAAGCTTTCTTT; CDR3 protein: CAIRTGELNTEAFF; V gene: TRBV10-3; D gene: TRBD1; J gene: TRBJ1-1; clone size: few
CDR3 DNA: TGTGCCAGCAGCCGCAGGGGACAACCCTACAATGAGCAGTTCTTC; CDR3 protein: CASSRRGQPYNEQFF; V gene: TRBV3-1; D gene: .; J gene: TRBJ2-1; clone size: .
CDR3 DNA: TGTGCCAGCAGTTCGCCTTGGGTAGCGGGGGGGGATTATATTAATGAGCAGTTCTTC; CDR3 protein: CASSSPWVAGGDYINEQFF; V gene: TRBV12-3/TRBV12-4; D gene: TRBD2; J gene: TRBJ2-1; clone size: .
CDR3 DNA: TGTGCCAGCAGCTTTGGGGGCGACAGGGCGGGCACCGGGGAGCTGTTTTTT; CDR3 protein: CASSFGGDRAGTGELFF; V gene: TRBV7-8; D gene: TRBD1; J gene: TRBJ2-2; clone size: .
CDR3 DNA: TGCAGTGCTAGGGATTCCTCTAGCGGGAGGGGTAATGAGCAGTTCTTC; CDR3 protein: CSARDSSSGRGNEQFF; V gene: TRBV20-1; D gene: TRBD2; J gene: TRBJ2-1; clone size: few
CDR3 DNA: TGCGCCAGCAGCTTCAGCGGGGGACAGAATGAGCAGTTCTTC; CDR3 protein: CASSFSGGQNEQFF; V gene: TRBV4-1; D gene: .; J gene: TRBJ2-1; clone size: few
CDR3 DNA: TGTGCCAGCAGCTTCCTAGGACAGGGGAGGGTCGAGCAGTACTTC; CDR3 protein: CASSFLGQGRVEQYF; V gene: TRBV7-7; D gene: TRBD1; J gene: TRBJ2-7; clone size: .
CDR3 DNA: TGTGCCAGCAGCCAAGATGGTATTAGCACAGATACGCAGTATTTT; CDR3 protein: CASSQDGISTDTQYF; V gene: TRBV3-1; D gene: .; J gene: TRBJ2-3; clone size: .
CDR3 DNA: TGCAGTCTAAATGCTCGGGCTAGCGGGGGGCAAGAGACCCAGTACTTC; CDR3 protein: CSLNARASGGQETQYF; V gene: TRBV20-1; D gene: TRBD2; J gene: TRBJ2-5; clone size: .
CDR3 DNA: TGTGCCAGCAAGGCCCATTTGGAGACCCAGTACTTC; CDR3 protein: CASKAHLETQYF; V gene: TRBV2; D gene: .; J gene: TRBJ2-5; clone size: few
CDR3 DNA: TGTGCCAGCAGCCCTACTAGCGGGGGGGCCGACCATGAGCAGTTCTTC; CDR3 protein: CASSPTSGGADHEQFF; V gene: TRBV5-6; D gene: TRBD2; J gene: TRBJ2-1; clone size: few
CDR3 DNA: TGCGCCAGCAGCTTGGAAGGCAGGGGAGGGTGGGGCACTGAAGCTTTCTTT; CDR3 protein: CASSLEGRGGWGTEAFF; V gene: TRBV5-1; D gene: .; J gene: TRBJ1-1; clone size: few
CDR3 DNA: TGTGCCAGCATTACCTTCGGACAGGGGATCCCGGATACGCAGTATTTT; CDR3 protein: CASITFGQGIPDTQYF; V gene: TRBV13; D gene: TRBD1; J gene: TRBJ2-3; clone size: .
CDR3 DNA: TGCGCCAGCAGCTTACGGAACAACAACTTTAATAACCATGGCTACACCTTC; CDR3 protein: CASSLRNNNFNNHGYTF; V gene: TRBV5-1; D gene: .; J gene: TRBJ1-2; clone size: .
CDR3 DNA: TGTGCCAGCAGCTTAGCGGGCAGGGAATATTCACCCCTCCACTTT; CDR3 protein: CASSLAGREYSPLHF; V gene: TRBV7-9; D gene: .; J gene: TRBJ1-6; clone size: few
CDR3 DNA: TGTGCCAGCAGCCAAGAATACAGGGCTAACTATGGCTACACCTTC; CDR3 protein: CASSQEYRANYGYTF; V gene: TRBV3-1; D gene: .; J gene: TRBJ1-2; clone size: once
CDR3 DNA: TGCGCCAGCAGCCTTTCAACTGCAACTAATGAAAAACTGTTTTTT; CDR3 protein: CASSLSTATNEKLFF; V gene: TRBV5-1; D gene: .; J gene: TRBJ1-4; clone size: few
CDR3 DNA: TGTGCCAGCACGGGGGCTCGTTACGAGCAGTACTTC; CDR3 protein: CASTGARYEQYF; V gene: TRBV11-2; D gene: .; J gene: TRBJ2-7; clone size: few
CDR3 DNA: TGCAGCGTTGGGCCCCTCACGGCGGGCTATGGCTACACCTTC; CDR3 protein: CSVGPLTAGYGYTF; V gene: TRBV29-1; D gene: .; J gene: TRBJ1-2; clone size: many
CDR3 DNA: TGCGCCAGCAGCCAGGACAGCCCGAACTCTGGAAACACCATATATTTT; CDR3 protein: CASSQDSPNSGNTIYF; V gene: TRBV5-1; D gene: .; J gene: TRBJ1-3; clone size: .
CDR3 DNA: TGTGCCAGCAGTCCAGGGTGGGTAATGGAGACCCAGTACTTC; CDR3 protein: CASSPGWVMETQYF; V gene: TRBV28; D gene: .; J gene: TRBJ2-5; clone size: .
CDR3 DNA: TGTGCCAGCAGCCAAGGGGGAAGTGGGGCCTTTTTT; CDR3 protein: CASSQGGSGAFF; V gene: TRBV4-2; D gene: .; J gene: TRBJ1-4; clone size: once
CDR3 DNA: TGCAGCGTTGAAGTGGCACAGAAAGGCGAGCAGTACTTC; CDR3 protein: CSVEVAQKGEQYF; V gene: TRBV29-1; D gene: .; J gene: TRBJ2-7; clone size: .
CDR3 DNA: TGTGCCAGCAGCTCGACGGGGATAGGAAACACCATATATTTT; CDR3 protein: CASSSTGIGNTIYF; V gene: TRBV12-3/TRBV12-4; D gene: .; J gene: TRBJ1-3; clone size: few
CDR3 DNA: TGTGCCAGCAGGCCGGACGCAAGTTATGGCTACACCTTC; CDR3 protein: CASRPDASYGYTF; V gene: TRBV2; D gene: .; J gene: TRBJ1-2; clone size: .
CDR3 DNA: TGTGCCTGGAGTGTACGGGGGACAGAACAGTTCTTC; CDR3 protein: CAWSVRGTEQFF; V gene: TRBV30; D gene: .; J gene: TRBJ2-1; clone size: .
CDR3 DNA: TGCAGCGTGGGGCAGACTCAAGAGACCCAGTACTTC; CDR3 protein: CSVGQTQETQYF; V gene: TRBV29-1; D gene: .; J gene: TRBJ2-5; clone size: .
CDR3 DNA: TGTGCCAGCAGTCAAATCGGAGGGAGAAGCACAGATACGCAGTATTTT; CDR3 protein: CASSQIGGRSTDTQYF; V gene: TRBV6-2/TRBV6-3; D gene: .; J gene: TRBJ2-3; clone size: .
CDR3 DNA: TGTGCCAGCAGTCGAACTAGCGGGAGAATTGATGAGCAGTTCTTC; CDR3 protein: CASSRTSGRIDEQFF; V gene: TRBV12-3/TRBV12-4; D gene: TRBD2; J gene: TRBJ2-1; clone size: .
CDR3 DNA: TGTGCCAGCAGCGTGCGAAGCGGGAGGGGGTACAATGAGCAGTTCTTC; CDR3 protein: CASSVRSGRGYNEQFF; V gene: TRBV7-2; D gene: TRBD2; J gene: TRBJ2-1; clone size: many
CDR3 DNA: TGCGCCAGCAGCCTCAGGCCAGGGGAGCAGTTCTTC; CDR3 protein: CASSLRPGEQFF; V gene: TRBV4-3; D gene: .; J gene: TRBJ2-1; clone size: few
CDR3 DNA: TGCAGCGTCGCGAGGCAGGCCCGTGAGACCCAGTACTTC; CDR3 protein: CSVARQARETQYF; V gene: TRBV29-1; D gene: .; J gene: TRBJ2-5; clone size: few
CDR3 DNA: TGCAGTGCCCACCCGGCTCGGAGACCGAATGAGCAGTTCTTC; CDR3 protein: CSAHPARRPNEQFF; V gene: TRBV20-1; D gene: .; J gene: TRBJ2-1; clone size: .
CDR3 DNA: TGTGCCTGGATGGGACGGGGTGAGGCTTTCTTT; CDR3 protein: CAWMGRGEAFF; V gene: TRBV30; D gene: .; J gene: TRBJ1-1; clone size: .
CDR3 DNA: TGCAGCGTCGCCTTTGTTGAGGGGTGGACCACTGAAGCTTTCTTT; CDR3 protein: CSVAFVEGWTTEAFF; V gene: TRBV29-1; D gene: .; J gene: TRBJ1-1; clone size: .
CDR3 DNA: TGTGCCAGCAGTTTAGGGACAGGGGGCAGACAGCCCCAGCATTTT; CDR3 protein: CASSLGTGGRQPQHF; V gene: TRBV12-3/TRBV12-4; D gene: TRBD1; J gene: TRBJ1-5; clone size: few
CDR3 DNA: TGTGCCAGCAGTTTATCGGGACCACGGACCCAGTACTTC; CDR3 protein: CASSLSGPRTQYF; V gene: TRBV28; D gene: .; J gene: TRBJ2-5; clone size: few
CDR3 DNA: TGTGCCACCAGTGATACAGGACAGGGGGAGCAGCCCCAGCATTTT; CDR3 protein: CATSDTGQGEQPQHF; V gene: TRBV24-1; D gene: TRBD1; J gene: TRBJ1-5; clone size: .
CDR3 DNA: TGTGCCAGCAGCTTACCGGGACTAGCAATGTATTTT; CDR3 protein: CASSLPGLAMYF; V gene: TRBV7-2; D gene: TRBD2; J gene: TRBJ2-3; clone size: .
CDR3 DNA: TGTGCCAGCAGCCTCGGGGCCGGGTTTAGGACTGCCTACAATGAGCAGTTCTTC; CDR3 protein: CASSLGAGFRTAYNEQFF; V gene: TRBV28; D gene: .; J gene: TRBJ2-1; clone size: few
CDR3 DNA: TGTGCCACCAGTGATCCCGGGACAACTGGAAACACCATATATTTT; CDR3 protein: CATSDPGTTGNTIYF; V gene: TRBV24-1; D gene: .; J gene: TRBJ1-3; clone size: .
CDR3 DNA: TGCGCCAGCAGCTCCGGTGGGGACAGGGTTTACAATGAGCAGTTCTTC; CDR3 protein: CASSSGGDRVYNEQFF; V gene: TRBV5-1; D gene: TRBD1; J gene: TRBJ2-1; clone size: few
CDR3 DNA: TGCGCCAGCAGCTGGACAGGTCCCCAAGAGACCCAGTACTTC; CDR3 protein: CASSWTGPQETQYF; V gene: TRBV5-1; D gene: TRBD1; J gene: TRBJ2-5; clone size: few
CDR3 DNA: TGTGCCAGCAGTTCCTTGGTGGGGCGGACAGGGGGAAACACTGAAGCTTTCTTT; CDR3 protein: CASSSLVGRTGGNTEAFF; V gene: TRBV28; D gene: TRBD1; J gene: TRBJ1-1; clone size: few
CDR3 DNA: TGTGCCAGCAGTTTTCACCAGGCTTACAATGAGCAGTTCTTC; CDR3 protein: CASSFHQAYNEQFF; V gene: TRBV12-3/TRBV12-4; D gene: .; J gene: TRBJ2-1; clone size: few
CDR3 DNA: TGTGCCACCAGTGGTCCCCCCAACCCCCGGCGGGAGGGCAGTGAGCAGTTCTTC; CDR3 protein: CATSGPPNPRREGSEQFF; V gene: TRBV24-1; D gene: TRBD2; J gene: TRBJ2-1; clone size: many
CDR3 DNA: TGTGCCAGCAGTTTAAGGACTAGGCAGTACTTC; CDR3 protein: CASSLRTRQYF; V gene: TRBV12-3/TRBV12-4; D gene: TRBD2; J gene: TRBJ2-7; clone size: .
CDR3 DNA: TGCGCCAGCAGCAGAAGCGGGGATAACACCGGGGAGCTGTTTTTT; CDR3 protein: CASSRSGDNTGELFF; V gene: TRBV5-1; D gene: TRBD2; J gene: TRBJ2-2; clone size: few
CDR3 DNA: TGTGCCAGCCAACGGGACGCATACAATGAGCAGTTCTTC; CDR3 protein: CASQRDAYNEQFF; V gene: TRBV7-9; D gene: .; J gene: TRBJ2-1; clone size: few
CDR3 DNA: TGTGCCAGCTCACCGGCAAGTCTGGAGACCCAGTACTTC; CDR3 protein: CASSPASLETQYF; V gene: TRBV18; D gene: .; J gene: TRBJ2-5; clone size: few
CDR3 DNA: TGCGCCAGCAGCCAAGAAGGGGGGACAGGGCGATACGAGCAGTACTTC; CDR3 protein: CASSQEGGTGRYEQYF; V gene: TRBV4-1; D gene: TRBD1; J gene: TRBJ2-7; clone size: .
CDR3 DNA: TGCAGCGGGGGCACGGAAGGCTATGGCTACACCTTC; CDR3 protein: CSGGTEGYGYTF; V gene: TRBV29-1; D gene: .; J gene: TRBJ1-2; clone size: .